This TCR beta chain is drawn from a study of spatial heterogeneity in lung cancer. The time point denotes: sample taken at primary tumor resection. Germline V gene lookup returns CDR1 LGHNT and CDR2 FRNRAP. The CDR3 consists of 18 residues. With 0 bases removed from V and 5 bases from J, the gap between germline ends came to 17 bases. TCRdb analysed the 5' RACE reads with MiXCR anew, one entry per CDR3 protein. The table lists 20,000 to 25,000 distinct CDR3 sequences, 7% of them singletons. This clonotype was observed at least ten times. The source is a male donor with early-stage non-small cell lung cancer. The source material was PBMCs, sampled at surgery. This sequence joins TRBV12-5 and TRBJ1-6, with D possibly being TRBD1 (5 bases). DNA for the CDR3: TGTGCTAGTGGTTTGGTACTAACAGGCCAACGACATAATTCACCCCTCCACTTT. It codes for CASGLVLTGQRHNSPLHF.